This TCR beta chain was found in a study of T cell repertoires in cytomegalovirus infection. Study details: CMV infection together with matching HLA type was indicated by public TCR beta signatures.

TCRdb re-called the reads through MiXCR, storing one row per CDR3 protein. The data contain over 150,000 distinct CDR3 sequences, 17% of them singletons. The CDR3 is 15 amino acids. Germline V gene sequence: CDR1 SEHNR, CDR2 FQNEAQ (reference sequence). Trimming removed 2 bases at V and 0 bases at J, with 11 bases between. Broader study findings: Identification of carriers of CMV plus the relevant HLA was performed using cumulative public TCR beta family frequency. In two of eight donors, the top clonotype was HLA-C-restricted CMV-specific.

This clonotype was observed a handful of times. Its target is unknown. The sample comprised CD8+ T cells from PBMCs. The gene calls are TRBV7-9 and TRBJ2-7; no clear D gene. The receptor was derived from a human donor in good health (CMV status not recorded). Some clones in this sample may be carry-over from other donors' samples. CDR3 sequence reads: CASSLLLADSYEQYF. CDR3 DNA: TGTGCCAGCAGCTTATTACTGGCGGACTCCTACGAGCAGTACTTC.